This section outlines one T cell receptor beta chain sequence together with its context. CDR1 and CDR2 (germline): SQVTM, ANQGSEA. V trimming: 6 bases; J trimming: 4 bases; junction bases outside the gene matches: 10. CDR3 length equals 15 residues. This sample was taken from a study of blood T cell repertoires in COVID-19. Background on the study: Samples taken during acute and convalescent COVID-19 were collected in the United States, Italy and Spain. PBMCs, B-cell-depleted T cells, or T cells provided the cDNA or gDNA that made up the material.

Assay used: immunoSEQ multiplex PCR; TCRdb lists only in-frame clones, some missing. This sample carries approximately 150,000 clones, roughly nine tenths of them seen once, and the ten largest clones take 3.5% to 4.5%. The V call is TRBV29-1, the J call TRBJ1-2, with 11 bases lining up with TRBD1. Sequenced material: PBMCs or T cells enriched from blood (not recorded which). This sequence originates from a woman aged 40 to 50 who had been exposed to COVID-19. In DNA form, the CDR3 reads TGCAGCGTGGGCGCGGGGACAGGGGGAGGCTATGGCTACACCTTC. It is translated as CSVGAGTGGGYGYTF. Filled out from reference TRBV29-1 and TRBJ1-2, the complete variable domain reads SAVISQKPSRDICQRGTSLTIQCQVDSQVTMMFWYRQQPGQSLTLIATANQGSEATYESGFVIDKFPISRPNLTFSTLTVSNMSPEDSSIYLCSVGAGTGGGYGYTFGSGTRLTVV.